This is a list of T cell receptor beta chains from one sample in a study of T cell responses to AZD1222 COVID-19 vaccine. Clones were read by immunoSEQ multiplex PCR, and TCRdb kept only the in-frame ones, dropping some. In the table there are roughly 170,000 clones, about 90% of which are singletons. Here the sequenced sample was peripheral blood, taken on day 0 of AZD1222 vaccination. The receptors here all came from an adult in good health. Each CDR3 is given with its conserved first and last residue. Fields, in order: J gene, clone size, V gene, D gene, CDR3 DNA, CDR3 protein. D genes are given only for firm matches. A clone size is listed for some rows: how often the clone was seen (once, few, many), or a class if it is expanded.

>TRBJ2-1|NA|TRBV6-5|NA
TGTGCCAGCAGTTACTCTGCGGGGGCCCACAATGAGCAGTTCTTC
CASSYSAGAHNEQFF
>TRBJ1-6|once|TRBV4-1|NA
TGCGCCAGCAGCTTCGGGGGGGCGAATTCACCCCTCCACTTT
CASSFGGANSPLHF
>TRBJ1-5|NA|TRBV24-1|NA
TGTGCCACCAGTACAGGGTTTAGGGAGCCCCAGCATTTT
CATSTGFREPQHF
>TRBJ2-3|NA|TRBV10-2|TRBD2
TGCGCCAGCAGTTATGGACTAGCGGGAATCGCAGATACGCAGTATTTT
CASSYGLAGIADTQYF
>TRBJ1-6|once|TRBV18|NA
TGTGCCAGCTCAACCCAGCGGACTGACCATTCACCCCTCCACTTT
CASSTQRTDHSPLHF
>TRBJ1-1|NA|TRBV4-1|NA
TGCGCCAGCAGCCAAGGCCCAGCTACTGAAGCTTTCTTT
CASSQGPATEAFF
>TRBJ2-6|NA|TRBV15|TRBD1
TGTGCCACCAGCAGAGATCTAAGGAGCCGAGACAGGGGTACTGGGGCCAACGTCCTGACTTTC
CATSRDLRSRDRGTGANVLTF
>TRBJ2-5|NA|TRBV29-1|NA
TGCAGCGTGGTGGTTGGGGAGACCCAGTACTTC
CSVVVGETQYF
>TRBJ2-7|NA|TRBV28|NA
TGTGCCAGCAGCCCACCGGGGCTCGAGCAGTACTTC
CASSPPGLEQYF
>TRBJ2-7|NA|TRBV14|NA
TGTGCCAGCAGCCAATTTAGTAGCTCCTACGAGCAGTACTTC
CASSQFSSSYEQYF
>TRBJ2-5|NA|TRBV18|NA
TGTGCCAGCACCCTGACAGAAGAGACCCAGTACTTC
CASTLTEETQYF
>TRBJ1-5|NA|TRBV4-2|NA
TGTGCCAGCAGCCAAGATAGGGCAGGGAATCAGCCCCAGCATTTT
CASSQDRAGNQPQHF
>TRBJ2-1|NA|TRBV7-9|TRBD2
TGTGCCAGCAGCCACGGGACTAGCGGGAGATCCGATGAGCAGTTCTTC
CASSHGTSGRSDEQFF
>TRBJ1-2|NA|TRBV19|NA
TGTGCCAGTAGTCGGGGAGGGGACTATGGCTACACCTTC
CASSRGGDYGYTF
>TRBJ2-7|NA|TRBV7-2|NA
TGTGCCAGCAGCCTACAGGGTCCCGAGCAGTACTTC
CASSLQGPEQYF
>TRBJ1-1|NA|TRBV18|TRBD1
TGTGCCAGCTCACCAACGACAGGGATTGGGACTGAAGCTTTCTTT
CASSPTTGIGTEAFF
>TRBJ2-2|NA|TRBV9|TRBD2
TGTGCCAGCAGCTTGACTAGCGGGGGGGCGAACACCGGGGAGCTGTTTTTT
CASSLTSGGANTGELFF
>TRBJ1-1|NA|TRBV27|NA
TGTGCCAGCAGTTTATTCGGGGGGGTTTCAGAAGCTTTCTTT
CASSLFGGVSEAFF
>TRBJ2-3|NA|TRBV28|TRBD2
TGTGCCAGCAGTCCAGGGACTAGCGTAACCACAGATACGCAGTATTTT
CASSPGTSVTTDTQYF
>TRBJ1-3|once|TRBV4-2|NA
TGTGCCAGCAGCCAAGATTACCACCCGTTACGACTTCGAAGGGCTCTCAACACCATATATTTT
CASSQDYHPLRLRRALNTIYF
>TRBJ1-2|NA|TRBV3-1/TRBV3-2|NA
TGTGCCAGCAGCCAGACGTCAATTAACTATGGCTACACCTTC
CASSQTSINYGYTF
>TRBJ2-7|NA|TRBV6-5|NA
TGTGCCAGCAGGGACCACGGGGGGCGCGGGGACGAGCAGTACTTC
CASRDHGGRGDEQYF
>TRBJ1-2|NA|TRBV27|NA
TGTGCCAGCAGCCTAGGGGGGGCGGGGGGCTACACCTTC
CASSLGGAGGYTF
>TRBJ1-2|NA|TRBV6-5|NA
TGTGCCAGCAGTTTTCGAGCTCAGGGCCCTAACTATGGCTACACCTTC
CASSFRAQGPNYGYTF